Listed here are 7 T cell receptor beta chains from one sample, sequenced in a study of blood T cells in healthy people across ages. A second PCR, run for roughly 7 to 12 cycles, used a sample-barcoded 5' primer plus a J-beta primer mix. TCRdb processed the 5' RACE reads anew with MiXCR; each CDR3 protein has one entry. Counted here are roughly 1.6 million distinct CDR3 sequences, 30% to 35% occurring once; the ten biggest clones make up approximately 11%. Sequencing was performed on blood. Receptors originate from a woman in her thirties in good health.

As regards this clonotype: Germline is not matched at one junction end, which may reflect a read error. This chain uses TRBV6-5 with TRBJ2-5, with 9 bases matching TRBD2. The CDR3 covers 13 residues. CDR1 is MNHEY, CDR2 SVGAGI, per germline. CDR3 DNA: TGCGCCAGCAGGACTAGCGCCCAAGAGACCCAGTACTTC. It yields the protein CASRTSAQETQYF.

This clonotype was counted only a few times. The chain is built from TRBV24-1 and TRBJ2-1; D remains ambiguous. The germline gives CDR1 KGHDR, CDR2 SFDVKD. Trimming took 3 bases from V and 2 from J, leaving 19 bases between them. CDR3 length: 18 amino acids. CDR3 region: CATSDLPSSRLTYNEQFF. CDR3 sequence (DNA): TGTGCCACCAGTGATCTTCCCTCTTCAAGACTCACCTACAATGAGCAGTTCTTC.

V and J are TRBV3-1 and TRBJ2-2, with 13 bases lining up with TRBD2. CDR1 is LGHDT, CDR2 YNNKEL, per germline (reference sequence). The V gene end was trimmed by 4 bases and the J gene end by 7 bases; junction bases not matched to a gene: 6. CDR3 size: 16 residues. CDR3 loop: CASSPWTSGSGGELFF. The CDR3 DNA sequence: TGTGCCAGCAGCCCCTGGACTAGCGGGAGTGGCGGGGAGCTGTTTTTT.

The chain carries TRBV7-9 and TRBJ2-1; the D is unclear. The V and J ends lost 2 bases and 9 bases respectively, with 11 bases between them. The CDR3 extends over 13 amino acids. Germline loops: CDR1 SEHNR, CDR2 FQNEAQ (reference sequence). CDR3 bases: TGTGCCAGCAGCTTAACAGCCGAAGGTGAGCAGTTCTTC. As protein: CASSLTAEGEQFF.

This chain connects TRBV4-1 to TRBJ2-2; tentatively, D is TRBD1 or TRBD2 (5 bases each). In germline, CDR1 is MGHRA, CDR2 YSYEKL. The CDR3 spans 18 residues. Trimming took 4 bases from V and 5 from J, leaving 23 bases between them. CDR3 nucleotide sequence: TGCGCCAGCAGCCTTTTCGCCGGGACGCCCGAGGGGACCGGGGAGCTGTTTTTT. This codes for CASSLFAGTPEGTGELFF.

The table lists this clonotype with a few counts. J is TRBJ2-7 and V is TRBV29-1, with D uncertain. The V and J ends lost 3 bases and 5 bases respectively, with 11 bases between them. The CDR3 length is 12 residues. Germline lookup yields CDR1 SQVTM and CDR2 ANQGSEA. CDR3 residues: CSVDDRAHEQYF. The CDR3 region has the DNA TGCAGCGTTGACGATAGGGCCCACGAGCAGTACTTC.

V and J are TRBV2 and TRBJ1-1, with D unclear. Trimming shortened V by 5 bases and J by 0 bases, and 10 bases separated the two germline ends. The length of the CDR3 is 14 residues. Germline V gene data show CDR1 as SNHLY and CDR2 as FYNNEI. CDR3 sequence reads: CASSISTLNTEAFF. The DNA for the CDR3 is TGTGCCAGCAGTATTTCCACCTTGAACACTGAAGCTTTCTTT.